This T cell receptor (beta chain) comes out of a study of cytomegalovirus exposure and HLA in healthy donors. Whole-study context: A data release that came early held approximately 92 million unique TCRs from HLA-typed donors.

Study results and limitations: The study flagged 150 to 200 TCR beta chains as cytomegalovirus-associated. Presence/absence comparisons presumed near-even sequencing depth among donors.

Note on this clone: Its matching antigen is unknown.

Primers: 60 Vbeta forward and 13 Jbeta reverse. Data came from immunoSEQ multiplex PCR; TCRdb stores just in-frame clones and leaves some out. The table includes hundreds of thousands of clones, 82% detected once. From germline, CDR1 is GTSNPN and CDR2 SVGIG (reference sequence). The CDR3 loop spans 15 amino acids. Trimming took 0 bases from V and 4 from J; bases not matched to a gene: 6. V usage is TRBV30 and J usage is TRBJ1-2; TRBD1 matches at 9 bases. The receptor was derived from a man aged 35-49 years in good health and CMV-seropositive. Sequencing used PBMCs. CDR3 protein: CAWSVRDRALYGYTF. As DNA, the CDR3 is TGTGCCTGGAGTGTCCGGGACAGGGCTCTCTATGGCTACACCTTC.